This T cell receptor (beta chain) is from a study of neurological immune-mediated disorders (dated by TCRdb to between 2018 and 2020). Turning to the overall study: Among the roughly 34 multiple sclerosis patients, relapsing-remitting MS accounted for around 30 and secondary progressive MS accounted for 3. Peripheral blood TCR-beta repertoires from HTLV-I-associated myelopathy (HAM/TSP) patients, multiple sclerosis patients and healthy controls were compared by UMI-based sequencing. The approximately 99 TCR-beta libraries included longitudinal samples, technical triplicates and paired sorted CD4+ and CD8+ T-cell subsets alongside PBMC samples. The cohort was made up of approximately 65 subjects, consisting of 15 or so HAM/TSP patients, about 34 multiple sclerosis patients and 20 healthy controls.

For CDR1 and CDR2, the germline V gene lists SGHRS and YFSETQ. The CDR3 spans 16 residues, from the cysteine through the phenylalanine. The retained sequence is limited to the CDR3, 48 bases, with the frame set at the first base. Trimmed from V: 4 bases; trimmed from J: 5 bases; junction bases lacking a gene match: 10. cDNA synthesis used template-switch 5'RACE with a primer carrying a 10-nucleotide random unique molecular identifier tagging each TCR transcript. Each sequencing run produced over 180 million TCR-beta sequences covering 15-18 subjects. The RNeasy kit was used for extraction of total RNA. TCR-beta VDJ regions were amplified with primers for the TCR constant region and the 5'RACE anchor, using the KAPA Real-time Library Amplification kit. A first PCR added sample indexes and Illumina adaptors, and a second PCR then raised library yield. After Ampure bead purification, the TCR product of roughly 650 bp was size-selected on a 2% E-gel SizeSelection system. Before pooling, library quality was assessed on a Bioanalyzer, concentration was determined with Qubit, and library quantification was performed with the Kapa Library Quantification kit. Libraries were sequenced paired-end 2 x 150 bp on an Illumina HiSeq 2500. To increase sequence diversity, about 23-30% phiX was spiked into each library pool. Per the source publication's procedure: Quality-filtered reads were processed with the UMI-based MiGEC pipeline, which removed over 75% of raw TCR sequences during error correction. VDJ genes were aligned to IMGT germline references, and clonotypes were defined by unique CDR3 amino acid sequence plus V-J genes. Clonal expansion, Shannon diversity and CDR3 relatedness were evaluated with VDJtools (CalcPairwiseDistances, ClusterSamples), while phylogenetic trees were built in CLCbio workbench. Expanded clones were defined as having at least 8 unique UMIs, based on coefficient-of-variation modelling across technical triplicates. TCRdb handled the public reads itself, with Q25 trimming in fastp and clone calling in MiXCR, and kept productive beta chains. Entries that share a CDR3 protein sequence are merged under the most common genes and DNA. V and J calls and clone size were set by TCRdb, not the authors. In all, the sample holds roughly 70,000 distinct CDR3 sequences, and around 5.2% of those were seen once. Jointly, the top ten make up about 2.8% of the sample.

Points the paper makes about the study in general: No clinical or MRI features were associated with the MS cluster, and the authors said that larger cohorts are needed. No identical CDR3 amino acid sequences were found to be shared among expanded clones across subjects, suggesting that TCR-beta repertoires were private in all groups. TCR clonal expansion was highest in HAM/TSP patients and lowest in MS patients, with MS patients falling below even healthy controls. In a phylogenetic analysis, the repertoires of 18 out of 34 MS patients fell into a single cluster of related CDR3 sequences, pointing to a possible signature at the repertoire level.

For unsorted PBMC libraries, 2 million PBMCs were used after storage in RNAlater at -80 degrees C until RNA extraction. The multiple sclerosis patients were enrolled in a US clinical protocol that used magnetic resonance imaging to evaluate disease progression. Peripheral blood was subjected to Ficoll-Hypaque density gradient centrifugation to isolate PBMCs, which were then cryopreserved in liquid nitrogen. Ten or more counts support this clonotype. Its antigen target is currently unknown. No qualities accompany the bases; no much larger clone lies one base away. The sequenced sample consisted of PBMCs. The rearranged segments are TRBV5-1 and TRBJ2-2; TRBD1 fits 8 bases in the junction. This receptor was identified in a woman under 40 with multiple sclerosis. The DNA reads TGCGCCAGCAGCCCCACAACCGGGACAGGTACCGGGGAGCTGTTTTTT. Its product reads: CASSPTTGTGTGELFF.